Listed here is a single T cell receptor beta chain. It lacks a known antigen. The sample holds no much larger clone one base away, and base qualities are not on file. At diagnosis, tumor, uninvolved tumor-adjacent lung and peripheral blood were collected and then preserved as a mix of FFPE and fresh-frozen material. For TCR repertoire profiling, the blood samples were analyzed as peripheral blood mononuclear cells. The sample comes from a study of T cells in localized non-small cell lung cancer (dated by TCRdb to 2018 to 2021). General notes on the study: The study examined T cell repertoires in a few hundred patients with early-stage NSCLC and compared tumors with uninvolved tumor-adjacent lungs. The mean age of the NSCLC patients was around 65 years, with 130 or so men and around 99 women. All 240 or so NSCLC patients in the cohort were treatment-naive and had localized lung tumors that were resected.

TCR beta CDR3 regions were sequenced from DNA using the immunoSEQ Assay. As for the authors' bioinformatics: T cell density was computed as TCR beta template counts normalized to usable DNA estimated by amplifying housekeeping genes. Using the preseqR package, richness was estimated by extrapolating to 120,000 templates for tissue samples and 400,000 templates for PBMC samples. Clonality was taken to be one minus Pielou's evenness. Differential abundance testing on productive amino-acid clonotypes, with a minimum total count of 5 and an alpha of 0.1, was used to identify tissue-enriched TCRs. Repertoire overlap between compartments was quantified with the Jaccard Index and Morisita Overlap Index. TCR beta CDR3s were clustered by GLIPH together with public tetramer-defined viral CDR3s, and at least three viral sequences plus V-gene enrichment were required for viral motifs. TCRdb retrieved this table from immuneACCESS and kept in-frame rearrangements only. Not all clones are present; in checked studies, unresolved V genes account for under half, and no reason is known for the remainder. The V and J calls and clone size come from that table; D and trimming were worked out from the DNA. Across this sample there are tens of thousands of clones, with roughly 86% seen only once. Approximately 3.6% of the sample goes to the ten largest clones.

The cysteine opens and the phenylalanine closes a CDR3 of 15 amino acids. Kept here is only the CDR3 DNA, which spans 45 bases and is read in frame from base 1. In the germline V gene, CDR1 corresponds to SGHDN and CDR2 to FVKESK. After removal of 4 bases from V and 3 bases from J, the junction retains 6 bases not matched to a gene. Here is what the overall study found, with its caveats: Longer overall survival was associated with higher T cell density in blood, whereas shorter survival was associated with higher clonality in adjacent lung. Because multi-region sequencing of the tumors was not done, intratumor heterogeneity could not be ruled out. Uninvolved tumor-adjacent lung showed the highest T cell clonality, higher than tumor, which suggests more focused antigenic responses in the uninvolved tumor-adjacent lung. Because the study design was exploratory, TCR variables were selected using unadjusted p-values without false-discovery rate correction. A median of around 50 of the top 100 tumor clones were detected in paired uninvolved adjacent lung, and around 30 of these tumor clones were also found among the top 100 clones of the paired uninvolved adjacent lung.

The TCR originated in a man aged 18 to 50 with stage I lung adenocarcinoma. The starting material was peripheral blood, obtained before any cancer treatment. The sequence is built from TRBV14 and TRBJ2-3; 8 bases in the middle match TRBD1. The CDR3 protein is CASSRQGARTDTQYF. The DNA sequence is as follows: TGTGCCAGCAGCCGTCAGGGGGCTCGAACAGATACGCAGTATTTT.